This T cell receptor (beta chain) was recovered during a study of T-cell reconstitution after alpha-beta-depleted transplantation in children (dated by TCRdb to the mid-2010s). Looking at the study overall: Using TCR repertoire profiling, the study followed T-cell immune reconstitution in a quantitative way in children after TCRalphabeta/CD19-depleted allogeneic hematopoietic cell transplantation. Overall study outcomes, separate from this receptor: The apparently early recovery of alphabetaT-cell counts about two months after transplant reportedly depended on only several hundred rapidly expanded clones that came from non-depleted graft cells. The high TCRbeta diversity at day 60 in some patients was ascribed to recipient T cells and intrathymic progenitors that had survived conditioning. Hyperexpanded clone frequencies declined over subsequent months; after one year, T-cell counts and TCRbeta diversity were mostly attributed to newly produced T cells.

This clonotype was detected many times. Its antigen is unknown. Base quality data are lacking; no much larger clone is found one base away. The protocol used for the library was PCR. Instrument on record: Illumina HiSeq 2500. Molecular barcoding was employed in the preparation of TCR libraries, with unique molecular identifiers being used to normalize TCRbeta repertoire quantification. TCRdb took the public reads, trimmed them with fastp at Q25, ran MiXCR for clone calling and kept in-frame beta chains. When rows share a CDR3 protein, they turn into one entry using the most common DNA and genes. For this sample there are fewer than 20,000 distinct CDR3 sequences; approximately 5.3% appear just once. Around 6.9% of the sample belongs to the ten largest clones. Trimming removed 6 bases from V and 7 bases from J, leaving 15 bases between the germline ends. Taken from cysteine to phenylalanine, the CDR3 has 12 residues. Of the read, only the CDR3 DNA is kept; its 36 bases are in frame from base 1. In the germline V gene, CDR1 corresponds to SQVTM and CDR2 to ANQGSEA.

The meaning of the sample's treatment or condition label: allogeneic hematopoietic cell transplantation with graft depleted of TCRalphabeta T cells and CD19 B cells. The transplant recipients were children given TCRalphabeta/CD19-depleted allogeneic hematopoietic cell grafts. In this chain, TRBV29-1 is recombined with TRBJ1-2, with a weak D call of TRBD1 (5 bases match). The sequencing used PBMCs, collected before TCRalphabeta/CD19-depleted stem cell transplant. The receptor was derived from a boy aged 5-17 years with acute lymphoblastic leukemia, due to receive a stem cell transplant. CDR3 sequence: CSVDPGRSGYTF. The DNA sequence follows: TGCAGCGTCGACCCGGGGCGGAGTGGCTACACCTTC.